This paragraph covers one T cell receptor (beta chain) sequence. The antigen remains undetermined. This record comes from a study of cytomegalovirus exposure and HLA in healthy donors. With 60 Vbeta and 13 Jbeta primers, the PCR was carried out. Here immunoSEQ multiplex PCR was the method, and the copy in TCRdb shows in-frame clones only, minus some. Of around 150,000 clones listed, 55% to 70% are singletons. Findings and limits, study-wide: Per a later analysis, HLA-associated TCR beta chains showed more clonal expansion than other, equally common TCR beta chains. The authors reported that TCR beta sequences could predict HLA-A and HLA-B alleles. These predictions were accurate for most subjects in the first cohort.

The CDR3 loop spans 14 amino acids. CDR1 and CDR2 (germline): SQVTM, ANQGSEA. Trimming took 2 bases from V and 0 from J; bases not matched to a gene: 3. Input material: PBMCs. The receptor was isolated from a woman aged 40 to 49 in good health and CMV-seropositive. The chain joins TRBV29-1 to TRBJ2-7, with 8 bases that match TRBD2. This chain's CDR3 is CSVEMAGGSYEQYF. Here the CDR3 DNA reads TGCAGCGTTGAAATGGCGGGGGGCTCCTACGAGCAGTACTTC.